The 12 T cell receptor beta chains reported below all come from one sample, sequenced in a study of blood T cell repertoires in COVID-19. Sequenced by immunoSEQ multiplex PCR; TCRdb stores in-frame clones only, minus some. There are 200,000 to 250,000 clones in the sample; 82% occur only once, and approximately 8% lies in the top ten. The material sequenced was peripheral blood. The receptor source for this set is a woman of 80 years or more with COVID-19, enrolled during active disease.

The J gene is TRBJ2-1, the V gene TRBV3-1 (or the pseudogene TRBV3-2); D perhaps matches TRBD2 (5 bases). The CDR3 totals 15 residues. Germline V gene sequence: CDR1 LGHDT, CDR2 YNNKEL (reference sequence). V was pared by 0 bases and J by 2 bases, with 8 bases between. The CDR3 sequence: CASSQDAGPYNEQFF. CDR3 sequence (DNA): TGTGCCAGCAGCCAAGACGCGGGCCCCTACAATGAGCAGTTCTTC.

This clone was seen only a few times. The chain is built from TRBV5-1 and TRBJ1-2; no reliable D call. Looked up from germline, CDR1 is SGHRS and CDR2 is YFSETQ. This CDR3 has 14 amino acids. Trimming removed 4 bases at V and 8 bases at J, with 18 bases between. CDR3 loop: CASSRTEGSGGYTF. CDR3 bases: TGCGCCAGCAGCAGGACCGAGGGTAGCGGCGGCTACACCTTC.

This clone came up once. The chain combines TRBV19 with TRBJ2-7; D may be TRBD2 (6 bases). Deletions cut 5 bases from V and 4 bases from J, with 15 bases between. The germline V gene has CDR1 LNHDA and CDR2 SQIVND (reference sequence). The CDR3 has 14 amino acids. This CDR3 reads CASSEGGKGYEQYF. DNA of the CDR3: TGTGCCAGTAGTGAGGGAGGCAAAGGGTACGAGCAGTACTTC.

The V call is TRBV7-6, the J call TRBJ2-7, with a possible D match to TRBD2 (6 bases). The germline V gene encodes CDR1 SGHVS and CDR2 FNYEAQ. Trimming cost V 1 base and J 2 bases, with 12 bases left between them. The CDR3 loop spans 15 amino acids. CDR3 sequence: CASSLGRAGTYEQYF. DNA of the CDR3: TGTGCCAGCAGCTTAGGGAGGGCGGGGACCTACGAGCAGTACTTC.

The chain couples TRBV7-3 to TRBJ2-7; D not certain. Trimming removed 2 bases at V and 7 bases at J, with 9 bases between. Germline CDR1 is SGHTA and CDR2 is FQGTGA. The CDR3 totals 12 residues. The CDR3 sequence is CASSLEGREQYF. Written as DNA, the CDR3 is TGTGCCAGCAGCTTAGAAGGCAGGGAGCAGTACTTC. The whole variable domain, filled in from reference TRBV7-3 and TRBJ2-7, reads GAGVSQTPSNKVTEKGKYVELRCDPISGHTALYWYRQSLGQGPEFLIYFQGTGAADDSGLPNDRFFAVRPEGSVSTLKIQRTERGDSAVYLCASSLEGREQYFGPGTRLTVT.

This clone was recorded once. The rearrangement joins TRBV14 to TRBJ2-7; possibly TRBD2 for D (6 bases). Germline CDR1 and CDR2: SGHDN and FVKESK. V lost 4 bases and J lost 2, with 12 bases in between. This CDR3 region has 14 residues. CDR3 sequence reads: CASSPHGGAYEQYF. DNA of the CDR3: TGTGCCAGCAGCCCCCACGGAGGGGCCTACGAGCAGTACTTC.

The V and J genes are TRBV4-1 and TRBJ1-3, with D perhaps TRBD1 (5 bases). Germline CDR1 is MGHRA and CDR2 is YSYEKL. V shed 0 bases and J shed 0 bases, with 15 bases lying between them. CDR3 length: 18 residues. CDR3: CASSQDPWGGSSGNTIYF. The CDR3 DNA reads as TGCGCCAGCAGCCAAGATCCGTGGGGGGGAAGCTCTGGAAACACCATATATTTT.

V usage is TRBV9 and J usage is TRBJ1-4, with 11 bases that match TRBD1. The germline CDR1 and CDR2 sequences are SGDLS and YYNGEE. The CDR3 spans 15 residues. Trimming took 3 bases from V and 10 from J; bases not matched to a gene: 8. CDR3 protein: CASSAAGTGGRKLFF. For the CDR3, the DNA is TGTGCCAGCAGCGCAGCCGGGACAGGGGGAAGAAAACTGTTTTTT.

In this sample, this clone turned up a few times. The rearrangement links TRBV7-9 to TRBJ1-1; D is unresolved. V was pared by 1 base and J by 6 bases, with 9 bases between. This CDR3 is built from 13 residues. CDR1 and CDR2 from the germline V gene are SEHNR and FQNEAQ (reference sequence). In DNA form, the CDR3 reads TGTGCCAGCAGCTTAGAAACAGTCGCTGAAGCTTTCTTT. The encoded protein is CASSLETVAEAFF.

This clone has a count of ten or more. V and J are TRBV6-2 or TRBV6-3 and TRBJ2-7, with 14 bases that match TRBD2. The CDR3 extends over 19 amino acids. Per the germline V gene, CDR1 is MNHEY and CDR2 is SVGEGT. V gave up 2 bases and J gave up 2 bases; unmatched junction bases: 11. The CDR3: CASSYGTSGRALGTYEQYF. CDR3 nucleotide sequence: TGTGCCAGCAGTTACGGGACTAGCGGGAGAGCGTTGGGCACCTACGAGCAGTACTTC.

The chain carries TRBV12-3 or TRBV12-4 and TRBJ2-5; the D gene is possibly TRBD1 (5 bases). V was shortened by 2 bases and J by 9 bases, with 7 bases between the two germline ends. The CDR3 covers 11 residues. CDR3 in amino acids: CASSLLGAQYF. The CDR3 nucleotides read TGTGCCAGCAGTTTATTAGGGGCCCAGTACTTC.

A single count supports this clone. J is TRBJ1-1 and V is TRBV27, with 12 positions matching TRBD1. The CDR3 consists of 17 residues. Trimming cost V 6 bases and J 4 bases; bases outside gene matches: 12. CDR1 and CDR2 (germline): MNHEY, SMNVEV (reference sequence). The CDR3 reads CASSSGGQGARSTEAFF. In nucleotides, the CDR3 is TGTGCCAGCAGCTCCGGGGGACAGGGGGCGAGGAGCACTGAAGCTTTCTTT.